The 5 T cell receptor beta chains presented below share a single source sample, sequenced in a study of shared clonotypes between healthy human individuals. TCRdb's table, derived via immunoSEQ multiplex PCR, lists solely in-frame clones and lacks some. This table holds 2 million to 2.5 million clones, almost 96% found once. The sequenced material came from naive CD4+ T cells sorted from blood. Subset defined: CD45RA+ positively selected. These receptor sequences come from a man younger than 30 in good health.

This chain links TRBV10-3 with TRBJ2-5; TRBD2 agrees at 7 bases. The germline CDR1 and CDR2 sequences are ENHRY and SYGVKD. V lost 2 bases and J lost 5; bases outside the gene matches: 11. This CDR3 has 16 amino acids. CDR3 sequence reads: CAISEGASGPLETQYF. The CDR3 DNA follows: TGTGCCATCAGTGAGGGGGCTAGCGGCCCGTTGGAGACCCAGTACTTC.

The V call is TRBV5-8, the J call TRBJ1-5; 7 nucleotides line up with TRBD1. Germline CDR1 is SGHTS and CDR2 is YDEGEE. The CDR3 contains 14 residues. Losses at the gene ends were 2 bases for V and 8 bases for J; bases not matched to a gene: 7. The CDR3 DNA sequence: TGTGCCAGCAGCTTCTACAGGGGCGGGGAGCCCCAGCATTTT. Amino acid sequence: CASSFYRGGEPQHF.

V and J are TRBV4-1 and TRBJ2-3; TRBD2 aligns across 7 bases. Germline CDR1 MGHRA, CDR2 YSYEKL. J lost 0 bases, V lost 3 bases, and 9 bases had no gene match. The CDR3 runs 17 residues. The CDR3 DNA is TGCGCCAGCAGCCATGATTCAGCGGGGCGGAGCACAGATACGCAGTATTTT. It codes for CASSHDSAGRSTDTQYF.

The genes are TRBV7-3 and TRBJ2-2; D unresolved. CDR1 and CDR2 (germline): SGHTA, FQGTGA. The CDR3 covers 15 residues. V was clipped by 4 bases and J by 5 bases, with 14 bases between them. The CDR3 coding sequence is TGTGCCAGCAGCTCATCCGGGCCCTCAACCGGGGAGCTGTTTTTT. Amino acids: CASSSSGPSTGELFF.

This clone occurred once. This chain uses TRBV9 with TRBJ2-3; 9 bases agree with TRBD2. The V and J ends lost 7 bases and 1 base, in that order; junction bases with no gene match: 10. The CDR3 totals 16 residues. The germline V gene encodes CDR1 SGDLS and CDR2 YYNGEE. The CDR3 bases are TGTGCCAGCGCCCAAGCACAGCGGGGGGGCACAGATACGCAGTATTTT. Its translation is CASAQAQRGGTDTQYF. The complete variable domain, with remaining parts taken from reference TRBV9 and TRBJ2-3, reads DSGVTQTPKHLITATGQRVTLRCSPRSGDLSVYWYQQSLDQGLQFLIQYYNGEERAKGNILERFSAQQFPDLHSELNLSSLELGDSALYFCASAQAQRGGTDTQYFGPGTRLTVL.